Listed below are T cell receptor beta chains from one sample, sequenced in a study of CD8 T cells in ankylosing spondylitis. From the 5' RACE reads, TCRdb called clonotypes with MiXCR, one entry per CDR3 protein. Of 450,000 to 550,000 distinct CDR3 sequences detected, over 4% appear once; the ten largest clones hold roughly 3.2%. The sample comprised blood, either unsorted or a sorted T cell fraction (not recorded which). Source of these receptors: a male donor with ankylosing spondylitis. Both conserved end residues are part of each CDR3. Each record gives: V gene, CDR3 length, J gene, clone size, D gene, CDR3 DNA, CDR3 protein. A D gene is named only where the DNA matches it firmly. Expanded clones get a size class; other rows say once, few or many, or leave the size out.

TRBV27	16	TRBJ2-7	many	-	TGTGCCAGCAGTGTGACTTCGGGGCGATTAACCTACGAGCAGTACTTC	CASSVTSGRLTYEQYF
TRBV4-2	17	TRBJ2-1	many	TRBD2	TGTGCCAGCAGCCAAGATGGGGCTAGCGGACGATACAATGAGCAGTTCTTC	CASSQDGASGRYNEQFF
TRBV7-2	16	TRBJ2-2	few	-	TGTGCCAGCAGCTTAGCGGTGACAGTGAACACCGGGGAGCTGTTTTTT	CASSLAVTVNTGELFF
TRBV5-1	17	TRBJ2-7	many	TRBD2	TGCGCCAGCAGCTATGGGACGGGAGGACCCTACTCCTACGAGCAGTACTTC	CASSYGTGGPYSYEQYF
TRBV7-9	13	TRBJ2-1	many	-	TGTGCCTTTCCGGGACTCCGATACAATGAGCAGTTCTTC	CAFPGLRYNEQFF
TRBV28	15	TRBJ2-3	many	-	TGTGCCAGCAGTTTCGAAGTGGGTTTTCCAGATACGCAGTATTTT	CASSFEVGFPDTQYF
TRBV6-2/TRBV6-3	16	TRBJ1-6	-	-	TGTGCCAGCAGTTACCCCCTGAAGGGTTCGGCTTCACCCCTCCACTTT	CASSYPLKGSASPLHF
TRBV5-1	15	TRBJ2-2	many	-	TGCGCCAGCAGCTTTCGGGGACCCAGCACCGGGGAGCTGTTTTTT	CASSFRGPSTGELFF
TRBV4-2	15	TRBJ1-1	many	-	TGTGCCAGCAGCCCGAACAGGGCTATGAACACTGAAGCTTTCTTT	CASSPNRAMNTEAFF
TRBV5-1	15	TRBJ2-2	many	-	TGCGCCAGCAGCTCCGGGACACCTCACACCGGGGAGCTGTTTTTT	CASSSGTPHTGELFF
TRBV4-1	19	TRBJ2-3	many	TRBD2	TGCGCCAGCAGCCAAGGAACAGTTATCGCGACTAGCGGTACAGATACGCAGTATTTT	CASSQGTVIATSGTDTQYF
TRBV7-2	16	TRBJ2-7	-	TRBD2	TGTGCCAGCAGCGTACTAGCGGGAGGACCCTCCTACGAGCAGTACTTC	CASSVLAGGPSYEQYF
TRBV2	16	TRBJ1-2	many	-	TGTGCCAGCAGTGAACCCGACAGGTCTTTTATGTATGGCTACACCTTC	CASSEPDRSFMYGYTF
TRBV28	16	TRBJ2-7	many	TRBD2	TGTGCCAGCAGTTTAGAGACTAGCGGGAGTAGGAGGGAGCAGTACTTC	CASSLETSGSRREQYF
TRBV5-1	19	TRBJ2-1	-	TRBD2	TGCGCCAGCAGCTTGACTAGCGGGAGAGTCACGTTATCCTACAATGAGCAGTTCTTC	CASSLTSGRVTLSYNEQFF
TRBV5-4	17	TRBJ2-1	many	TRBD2	TGTGCCAGCAGCCATCCCGGGACTAGCGGGAGTCGAAATGAGCAGTTCTTC	CASSHPGTSGSRNEQFF
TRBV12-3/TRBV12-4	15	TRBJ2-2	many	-	TGTGCCAGCAGTTCCTACACTAGTAACACCGGGGAGCTGTTTTTT	CASSSYTSNTGELFF